This TCR beta chain was sequenced in a study of tumor-infiltrating lymphocytes in primary liver carcinoma. Study context: Sequenced samples came back with roughly 3.65 to 8 million productive TCRbeta reads, and the counts looked alike across tissue types.

Germline DNA was also extracted, while the blood RNA originated from unsorted whole blood. Before the surgical procedure, approximately 4 milliliters of peripheral blood were collected. The authors made TCR beta cDNA from 450 to 600 ng total RNA with a constant-region primer. It was through three nested multiplex PCR rounds of slightly modified ARM-PCR that TCR beta libraries arose. It was with TRBV1-TRBV30 forward primers and a C-beta reverse primer that the first two PCR rounds were run, at about 10 cycles each. MiXCR, applied by TCRdb to the multiplex PCR reads, yields one record per CDR3 protein. The sample lists about 200,000 distinct CDR3 sequences, less than 65% occurring once. The V end was cut by 9 bases, the J end by 2 bases, with 24 bases between. The CDR3 is 17 amino acids. The germline V gene has CDR1 SGHNT and CDR2 YYREEE (reference sequence).

The chain is built from TRBV5-4 and TRBJ2-1, with D possibly matching TRBD1 (5 bases). Material for sequencing was peripheral blood. This receptor was obtained from a woman aged 55-69 years with primary liver carcinoma and hepatitis B virus infection. The chain's CDR3 is CANSSVKGIRTYNEQFF. Here the CDR3 DNA reads TGTGCCAACAGTTCGGTAAAGGGGATTCGGACCTACAATGAGCAGTTCTTC.